The entry that follows covers one T cell receptor beta chain sequence. The data stem from a study of blood T cell repertoires in COVID-19. The wider study: Italy, Spain and the United States were the sources of the convalescent and acute COVID-19 samples. PBMCs, B-cell-depleted T cells, or T cells were the source of the cDNA or gDNA that made up the material.

Authors' data handling: From reference gene primer amplification, estimates of nucleated cell counts were derived. The protocol was immunoSEQ multiplex PCR, while the TCRdb copy is restricted to in-frame clones and leaves out a portion. The V and J calls and the clone size are those of that table, but D and trimming were determined from the DNA. The sample has about 150,000 clones, roughly 80% seen once. The sequencing sample was made of peripheral blood. The sequence derives from a man in his 60s with acute or convalescent COVID-19.

The CDR3 sequence: CASSEYGGSSEKLFF. The DNA for the CDR3 is TGTGCCAGCAGTGAATACGGGGGTAGTAGTGAAAAACTGTTTTTT. The chain carries TRBV6-1 and TRBJ1-4; TRBD1 might be the D (5 bases). The CDR3 consists of 15 residues. Germline lookup yields CDR1 MNHNS and CDR2 SASEGT. The ends were cut back, 2 bases at V and 7 bases at J, with 14 bases in the middle.